One sample yielded the 8 T cell receptor beta chains listed below, sequenced in a study of blood T cells in healthy people across ages. Primed by a sample-barcoded 5' primer and a J-beta primer mix, a second PCR proceeded for about 7 to 11 cycles. From the 5' RACE reads, TCRdb called clonotypes with MiXCR, one entry per CDR3 protein. Here the sample spans about 640,000 distinct CDR3 sequences, less than 35% being singletons. The sequenced material came from blood. Source of these receptors: a woman of 80 years or more in good health.

This chain uses TRBV7-9 with TRBJ1-2; D perhaps matches TRBD1 (6 bases). The CDR3 extends over 14 amino acids. V lost 3 bases to trimming and J lost 4 bases, with 12 bases between them. Germline values: CDR1 SEHNR, CDR2 FQNEAQ (reference sequence). The CDR3 region has the DNA TGTGCCAGCAGCTTGGGGGGCTCCCCCTATGGCTACACCTTC. Protein: CASSLGGSPYGYTF.

This clonotype was counted between two and nine times. The rearrangement joins TRBV30 to TRBJ1-4; unclear D gene. Trimming pared 0 bases from V and 0 bases from J, leaving 8 bases between. The CDR3 is 15 residues long. Germline-derived CDR1 and CDR2 are GTSNPN and SVGIG (reference sequence). Here the CDR3 reads CAWSVLAATNEKLFF. In nucleotides, the CDR3 is TGTGCCTGGAGTGTTCTGGCCGCAACTAATGAAAAACTGTTTTTT.

Details on this clonotype: A single base separates this from a much larger clone, so it may be a read error. This chain joins TRBV5-1 and TRBJ1-1; the D is unclear. Germline lookup yields CDR1 SGHRS and CDR2 YFSETQ. The CDR3 length is 14 residues. Here the CDR3 reads CASGLSVGYTEAFF. The CDR3 DNA sequence: TGCGCCAGCGGCTTGTCTGTCGGTTATACTGAAGCTTTCTTT.

This clonotype was observed many times. The rearrangement uses TRBV4-2 and TRBJ2-1; 13 bases align to TRBD2. V dropped 4 bases and J dropped 3; count of bases not matched to a gene: 6. The length of the CDR3 is 17 residues. Germline loops: CDR1 LGHNA, CDR2 YNFKEQ. CDR3 protein: CASSPGTSGVGYNEQFF. The CDR3 nucleotides read TGTGCCAGCAGCCCAGGGACTAGCGGGGTGGGCTACAATGAGCAGTTCTTC.

The chain uses TRBV5-1 and TRBJ2-1; TRBD2 matches 9 bases. This CDR3 is built from 16 residues. V was pared by 3 bases and J by 8 bases, with 12 bases of the junction left unmatched. Germline V gene data show CDR1 as SGHRS and CDR2 as YFSETQ. For the CDR3, the DNA is TGCGCCAGCAGCTCCATTAGCGGGAGTAAACCCTATGAGCAGTTCTTC. It specifies CASSSISGSKPYEQFF. The full variable domain, in which reference TRBV5-1 and TRBJ2-1 provide the parts outside the CDR3, is KAGVTQTPRYLIKTRGQQVTLSCSPISGHRSVSWYQQTPGQGLQFLFEYFSETQRNKGNFPGRFSGRQFSNSRSEMNVSTLELGDSALYLCASSSISGSKPYEQFFGPGTRLTVL.

This clonotype was picked up a small number of times. CDR3 bases: TGTGCCAGTAGTCCCCTCCCGCAGGGAGTCAACGAGCAGTACTTC. Translated: CASSPLPQGVNEQYF. The J gene is TRBJ2-7, the V gene TRBV19; the D gene could be TRBD1 or TRBD2 (5 bases each). From germline, CDR1 is LNHDA and CDR2 SQIVND (reference sequence). V lost 5 bases and J 5 bases, leaving 19 bases between the germline ends. This CDR3 has 15 amino acids. Based on the CDR3 plus reference TRBV19 and TRBJ2-7, the full variable domain is DGGITQSPKYLFRKEGQNVTLSCEQNLNHDAMYWYRQDPGQGLRLIYYSQIVNDFQKGDIAEGYSVSREKKESFPLTVTSAQKNPTAFYLCASSPLPQGVNEQYFGPGTRLTVT.

In regard to this clonotype: The junction does not match germline at one end; this may be a read error. The chain combines TRBV27 with TRBJ1-4; possibly TRBD1 for D (5 bases). This CDR3 region has 15 residues. Germline assignment: CDR1 MNHEY and CDR2 SMNVEV (reference sequence). In DNA form, the CDR3 reads TGTGCCAACAGTTTCCGCCTGGGGGGTTATGAAAAACTGTTTTTT. It yields the protein CANSFRLGGYEKLFF.

The chain joins TRBV15 to TRBJ1-1; 8 bases match TRBD1. Germline V gene sequence: CDR1 LNHNV, CDR2 YYDKDF (reference sequence). V lost 3 bases, J lost 2 bases, and 5 bases stayed unmatched. The CDR3 sequence is 15 residues long. CDR3 region: CATSSRTGGNTEAFF. The DNA for the CDR3 is TGTGCCACCAGCAGCCGTACAGGGGGTAACACTGAAGCTTTCTTT.